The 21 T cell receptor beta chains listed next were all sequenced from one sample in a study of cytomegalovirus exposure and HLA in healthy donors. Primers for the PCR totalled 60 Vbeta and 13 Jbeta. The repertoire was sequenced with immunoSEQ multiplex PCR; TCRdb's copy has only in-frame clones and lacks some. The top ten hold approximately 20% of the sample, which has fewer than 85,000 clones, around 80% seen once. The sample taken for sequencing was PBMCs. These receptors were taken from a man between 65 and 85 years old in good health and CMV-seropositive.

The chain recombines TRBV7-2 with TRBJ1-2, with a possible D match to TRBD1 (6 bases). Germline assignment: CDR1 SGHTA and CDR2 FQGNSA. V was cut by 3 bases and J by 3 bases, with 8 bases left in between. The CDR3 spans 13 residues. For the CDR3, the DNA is TGTGCCAGCAGCTTTGCAGGGGACTATGGCTACACCTTC. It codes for CASSFAGDYGYTF.

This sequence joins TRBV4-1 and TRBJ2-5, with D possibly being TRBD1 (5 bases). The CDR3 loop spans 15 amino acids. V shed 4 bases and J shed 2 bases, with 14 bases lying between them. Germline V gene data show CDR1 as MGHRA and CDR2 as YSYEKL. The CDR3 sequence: CASSPLGQTQETQYF. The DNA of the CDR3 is TGCGCCAGCAGCCCCCTGGGGCAGACGCAAGAGACCCAGTACTTC.

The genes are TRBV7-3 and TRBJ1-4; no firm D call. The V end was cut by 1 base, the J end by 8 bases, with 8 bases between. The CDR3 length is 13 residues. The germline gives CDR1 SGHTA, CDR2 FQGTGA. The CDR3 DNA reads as TGTGCCAGCAGCTTAAGGGGAGGGGAAAAACTGTTTTTT. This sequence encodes CASSLRGGEKLFF.

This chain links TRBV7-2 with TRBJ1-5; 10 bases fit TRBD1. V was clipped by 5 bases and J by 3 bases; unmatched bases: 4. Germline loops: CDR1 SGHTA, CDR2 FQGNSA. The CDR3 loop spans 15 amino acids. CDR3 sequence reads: CASSPRQGANQPQHF. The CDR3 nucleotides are TGTGCCAGCAGCCCAAGACAGGGGGCCAATCAGCCCCAGCATTTT.

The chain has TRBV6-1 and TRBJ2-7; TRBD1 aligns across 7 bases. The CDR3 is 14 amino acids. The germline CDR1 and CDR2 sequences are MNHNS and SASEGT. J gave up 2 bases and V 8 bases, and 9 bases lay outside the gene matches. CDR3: CASCDRVGAYEQYF. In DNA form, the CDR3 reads TGTGCCAGCTGCGACAGGGTAGGGGCCTACGAGCAGTACTTC.

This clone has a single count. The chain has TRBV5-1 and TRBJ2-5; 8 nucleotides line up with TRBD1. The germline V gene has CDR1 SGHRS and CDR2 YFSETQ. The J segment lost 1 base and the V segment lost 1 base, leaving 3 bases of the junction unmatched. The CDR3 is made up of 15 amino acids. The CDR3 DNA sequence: TGCGCCAGCAGCTTGACAGGGGGGATCCAAGAGACCCAGTACTTC. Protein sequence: CASSLTGGIQETQYF.

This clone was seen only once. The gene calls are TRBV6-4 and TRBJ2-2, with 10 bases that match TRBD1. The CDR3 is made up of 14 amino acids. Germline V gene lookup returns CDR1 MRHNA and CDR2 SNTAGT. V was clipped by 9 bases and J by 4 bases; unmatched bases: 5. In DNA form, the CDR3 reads TGTGCCAGTGCAAGGACAGGGGGCACCGGGGAGCTGTTTTTT. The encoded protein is CASARTGGTGELFF.

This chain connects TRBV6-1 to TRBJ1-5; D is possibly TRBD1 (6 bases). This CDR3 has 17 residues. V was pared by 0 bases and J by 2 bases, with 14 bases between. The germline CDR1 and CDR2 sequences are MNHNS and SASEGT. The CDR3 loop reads CASSEASGVGGNQPQHF. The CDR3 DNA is TGTGCCAGCAGTGAAGCGTCAGGGGTGGGGGGCAATCAGCCCCAGCATTTT.

The CDR3, as DNA: TGTGCCAGCAGTTACTCGGGAGGGACAGGGGCCTACGAGCAGTACTTC. The encoded protein is CASSYSGGTGAYEQYF. The chain uses TRBV6-5 and TRBJ2-7; 10 bases map to TRBD1. Germline CDR1 MNHEY, CDR2 SVGAGI. With 0 bases clipped from V and 2 bases from J, the junction kept 4 bases outside the gene matches. The CDR3 is 16 residues long.

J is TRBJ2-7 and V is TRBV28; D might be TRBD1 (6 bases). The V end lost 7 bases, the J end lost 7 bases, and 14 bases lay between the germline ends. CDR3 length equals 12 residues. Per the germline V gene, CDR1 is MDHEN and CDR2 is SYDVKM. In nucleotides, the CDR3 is TGTGCCAGCACCCGGTCGGGGACAGAGCAGTACTTC. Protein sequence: CASTRSGTEQYF.

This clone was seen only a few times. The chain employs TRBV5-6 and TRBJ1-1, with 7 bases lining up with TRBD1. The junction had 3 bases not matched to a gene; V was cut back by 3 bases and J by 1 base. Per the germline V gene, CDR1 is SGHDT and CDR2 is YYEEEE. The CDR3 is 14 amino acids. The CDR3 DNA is TGTGCCAGCAGCTACAGGGGAAGGAACACTGAAGCTTTCTTT. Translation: CASSYRGRNTEAFF.

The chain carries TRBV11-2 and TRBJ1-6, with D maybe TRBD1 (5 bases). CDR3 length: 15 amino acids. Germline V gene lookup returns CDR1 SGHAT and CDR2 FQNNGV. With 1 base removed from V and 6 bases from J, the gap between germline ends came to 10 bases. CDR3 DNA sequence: TGTGCCAGCAGCTTAGCGGGACTCATTAATTCACCCCTCCACTTT. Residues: CASSLAGLINSPLHF. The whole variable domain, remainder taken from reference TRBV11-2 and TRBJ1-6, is EAGVAQSPRYKIIEKRQSVAFWCNPISGHATLYWYQQILGQGPKLLIQFQNNGVVDDSQLPKDRFSAERLKGVDSTLKIQPAKLEDSAVYLCASSLAGLINSPLHFGNGTRLTVT.

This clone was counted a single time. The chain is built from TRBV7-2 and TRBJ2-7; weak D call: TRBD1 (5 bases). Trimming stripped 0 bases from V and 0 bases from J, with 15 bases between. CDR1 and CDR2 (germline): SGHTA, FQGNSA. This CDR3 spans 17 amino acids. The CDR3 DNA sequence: TGTGCCAGCAGCTTAGCCGCTCGGTGGCAGGGCTCCTACGAGCAGTACTTC. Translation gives CASSLAARWQGSYEQYF.

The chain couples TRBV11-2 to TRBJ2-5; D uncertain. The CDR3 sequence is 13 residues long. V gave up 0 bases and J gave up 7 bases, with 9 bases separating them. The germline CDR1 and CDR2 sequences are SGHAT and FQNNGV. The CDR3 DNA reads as TGTGCCAGCAGCTTAGACCCATTGAGGACCCAGTACTTC. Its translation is CASSLDPLRTQYF.

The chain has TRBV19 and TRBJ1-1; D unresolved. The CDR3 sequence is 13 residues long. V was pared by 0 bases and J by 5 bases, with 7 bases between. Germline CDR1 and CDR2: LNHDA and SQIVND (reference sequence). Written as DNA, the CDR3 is TGTGCCAGTAGTATAGAGCGGGAGACTGAAGCTTTCTTT. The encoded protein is CASSIERETEAFF.

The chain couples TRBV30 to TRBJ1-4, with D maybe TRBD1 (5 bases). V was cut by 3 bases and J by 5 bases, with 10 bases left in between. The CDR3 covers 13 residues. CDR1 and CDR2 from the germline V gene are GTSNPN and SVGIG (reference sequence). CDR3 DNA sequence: TGTGCCTGGAGCAGGGAGGCAAATGAAAAACTGTTTTTT. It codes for CAWSREANEKLFF.

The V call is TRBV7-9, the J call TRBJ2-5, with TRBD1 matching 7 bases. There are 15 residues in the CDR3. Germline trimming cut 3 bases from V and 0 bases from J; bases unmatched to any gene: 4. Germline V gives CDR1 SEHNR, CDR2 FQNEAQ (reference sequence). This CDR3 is CASSFGTAYQETQYF. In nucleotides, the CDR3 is TGTGCCAGCAGCTTCGGGACAGCATACCAAGAGACCCAGTACTTC.

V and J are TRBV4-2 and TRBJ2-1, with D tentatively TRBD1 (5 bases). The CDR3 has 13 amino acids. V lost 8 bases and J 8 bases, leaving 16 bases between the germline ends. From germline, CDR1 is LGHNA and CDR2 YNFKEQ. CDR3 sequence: CASRRAGSDEQFF. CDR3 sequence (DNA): TGTGCCAGCCGACGAGCAGGGTCCGATGAGCAGTTCTTC.

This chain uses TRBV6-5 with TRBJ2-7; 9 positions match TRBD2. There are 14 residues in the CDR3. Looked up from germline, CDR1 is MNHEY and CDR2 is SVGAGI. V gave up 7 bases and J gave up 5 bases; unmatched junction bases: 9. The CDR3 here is CASKSRGRAHEQYF. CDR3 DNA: TGTGCCAGCAAATCGCGCGGGAGGGCCCACGAGCAGTACTTC.

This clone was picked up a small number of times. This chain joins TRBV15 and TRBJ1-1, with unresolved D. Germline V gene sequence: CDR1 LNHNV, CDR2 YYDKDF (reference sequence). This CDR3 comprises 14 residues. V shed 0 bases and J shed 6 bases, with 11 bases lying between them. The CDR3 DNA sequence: TGTGCCACCAGCAGAGATCGAGGTTTTGCTGAAGCTTTCTTT. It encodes CATSRDRGFAEAFF.

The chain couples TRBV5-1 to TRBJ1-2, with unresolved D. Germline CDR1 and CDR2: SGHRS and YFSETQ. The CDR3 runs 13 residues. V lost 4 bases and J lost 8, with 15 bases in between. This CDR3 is CASSQSTSWGYTF. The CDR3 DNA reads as TGCGCCAGCAGCCAATCGACTTCTTGGGGCTACACCTTC.